Shown below are 12 T cell receptor beta chains from a single sample sequenced in a study of blood T cell repertoires in COVID-19. Generated by immunoSEQ multiplex PCR, the TCRdb table keeps only in-frame clones and is missing some. The sample records approximately 66,000 clones, 70% to 75% being singletons. Sequenced material: peripheral blood. The receptor set was obtained from a man aged 60 to 69 with acute or convalescent COVID-19.

Only one count was recorded for this clone. V gene TRBV3-1 (or the pseudogene TRBV3-2) combines with J gene TRBJ2-3; 11 nucleotides line up with TRBD2. After removal of 4 bases from V and 4 bases from J, the junction contained 1 base not matched to a gene. The CDR3 contains 14 residues. Per germline, CDR1 LGHDT and CDR2 YNNKEL (reference sequence). CDR3 protein: CASSRLAGPDTQYF. As DNA, the CDR3 is TGTGCCAGCAGCCGACTAGCGGGGCCAGATACGCAGTATTTT.

The chain employs TRBV7-2 and TRBJ1-1; TRBD1 is a possible D gene (6 bases). Trimming left V 1 base short and J 4 bases short, with 13 bases between. There are 15 residues in the CDR3. Germline V gene lookup returns CDR1 SGHTA and CDR2 FQGNSA. CDR3 bases: TGTGCCAGCAGCTTAGTTCCAGGGGTGGCCACTGAAGCTTTCTTT. This gives the protein CASSLVPGVATEAFF.

The rearrangement uses TRBV6-5 and TRBJ2-7; a possible D gene is TRBD1 (6 bases). The CDR3 spans 12 residues. Per germline, CDR1 MNHEY and CDR2 SVGAGI. Trimming removed 5 bases at V and 7 bases at J, with 12 bases between. The chain's CDR3 is CASSRQAGEQYF. As DNA, the CDR3 is TGTGCCAGCAGTCGACAGGCCGGGGAGCAGTACTTC.

The V and J genes are TRBV3-1 (or the pseudogene TRBV3-2) and TRBJ1-2; no clear D. CDR1 is LGHDT, CDR2 YNNKEL, per germline (reference sequence). V was shortened by 0 bases and J by 4 bases, with 12 bases between the two germline ends. This CDR3 has 15 residues. Written as DNA, the CDR3 is TGTGCCAGCAGCCAAGATCGGGATGCGGGCTATGGCTACACCTTC. Translating gives CASSQDRDAGYGYTF.

This chain joins TRBV19 and TRBJ2-3; D is possibly TRBD2 (7 bases). Per germline, CDR1 LNHDA and CDR2 SQIVND (reference sequence). V was shortened by 3 bases and J by 6 bases, with 22 bases between the two germline ends. The CDR3 consists of 17 residues. The CDR3 is CASSIQWFGGQPDTQYF. CDR3 DNA: TGTGCCAGTAGTATTCAGTGGTTCGGGGGGCAACCGGATACGCAGTATTTT.

This sequence joins TRBV27 and TRBJ1-2; 7 bases map to TRBD1. In germline, CDR1 is MNHEY, CDR2 SMNVEV (reference sequence). This CDR3 has 13 residues. The V gene end was trimmed by 3 bases and the J gene end by 6 bases; junction bases not matched to a gene: 4. The CDR3 DNA sequence: TGTGCCAGCAGTTTGCGGGACAGAGATGGCTACACCTTC. As protein: CASSLRDRDGYTF.

The chain couples TRBV11-2 to TRBJ2-2, with 8 positions matching TRBD2. The CDR3 runs to 15 residues. J lost 1 base, V lost 5 bases, and 3 bases had no gene match. The germline V gene has CDR1 SGHAT and CDR2 FQNNGV. The DNA for the CDR3 is TGTGCCAGCAGCATAGGGACTAGGAACACCGGGGAGCTGTTTTTT. This encodes CASSIGTRNTGELFF.

The rearrangement joins TRBV7-3 to TRBJ2-2; tentatively, D is TRBD1 (5 bases). CDR3 length: 15 amino acids. V dropped 5 bases and J dropped 0 bases, with 10 bases sitting between them. The germline gives CDR1 SGHTA, CDR2 FQGTGA. The CDR3 region has the DNA TGTGCCAGCAGCCCAGGGCATTCGAACACCGGGGAGCTGTTTTTT. Its protein product is CASSPGHSNTGELFF.

J is TRBJ1-1 and V is TRBV6-6; no clear D gene. The CDR3 has 11 amino acids. V was cut by 6 bases and J by 10 bases, with 12 bases left in between. In germline, CDR1 is MNHNY, CDR2 SVGAGI (reference sequence). The CDR3 DNA reads as TGTGCCAGCAGCCCCGGGAGGAGAGCTTTCTTT. Amino acid sequence: CASSPGRRAFF.

V and J are TRBV5-1 and TRBJ1-1, with D possibly matching TRBD1 (5 bases). This CDR3 region has 15 residues. Germline V CDR1 and CDR2: SGHRS, YFSETQ. V shed 5 bases and J shed 3 bases, with 17 bases lying between them. The CDR3 DNA follows: TGCGCCAGCAGGGGTGGGAGGGACGGTGACACTGAAGCTTTCTTT. It codes for CASRGGRDGDTEAFF.

With respect to this clone: This same CDR3 is encoded by further DNA sequences in the sample. V usage is TRBV3-1 (or the pseudogene TRBV3-2) and J usage is TRBJ1-6; D gene unclear. V lost 0 bases, J lost 10 bases, and 7 bases lay in between. Germline V CDR1 and CDR2: LGHDT, YNNKEL (reference sequence). The CDR3 is 13 residues long. The CDR3 reads CASSQDRGSPLHF. CDR3 bases: TGTGCCAGCAGCCAAGATCGGGGATCACCCCTCCACTTT.

The gene calls are TRBV24-1 and TRBJ2-1, with 7 positions matching TRBD1. This CDR3 has 14 residues. The ends lost 0 bases at V and 7 bases at J; junction bases unmatched: 2. Germline V gene data show CDR1 as KGHDR and CDR2 as SFDVKD. CDR3 DNA: TGTGCCACCAGTGATTTGGACAGGGAAAATGAGCAGTTCTTC. Its translation: CATSDLDRENEQFF.